The T cell receptor beta chain under discussion was sequenced for a study of T cell responses to AZD1222 COVID-19 vaccine. Germline trimming cut 4 bases from V and 9 bases from J; bases unmatched to any gene: 10. The CDR3 is made up of 15 amino acids. Germline CDR1 MNHEY, CDR2 SMNVEV (reference sequence). The protocol was immunoSEQ multiplex PCR, while the TCRdb copy is restricted to in-frame clones and leaves out a portion. The sample carries 150,000 to 200,000 clones, roughly 90% recorded once. The V call is TRBV27, the J call TRBJ2-1; 9 nucleotides line up with TRBD1. The sequence came from an adult in good health. The material was peripheral blood, obtained on day 0 of AZD1222 vaccination. CDR3 coding DNA: TGTGCCAGCAGTTCCCGACAGGGGGTAGGGGCTGAGCAGTTCTTC. This gives the protein CASSSRQGVGAEQFF.